The 26 T cell receptor beta chains below were found in one sample sequenced in a study of T cells in women clearing cervical HPV infection. The protocol was immunoSEQ multiplex PCR, while the TCRdb copy is restricted to in-frame clones and leaves out a portion. Its clone listing holds approximately 52,000 clones. Sequenced input: blood buffy coat. Receptor source: a woman aged 18 to 69 with a cervical HPV16 infection that either progressed to CIN3+ or cleared (not recorded which).

As concerns this clone: The CDR3 end is not reached by the read, which stops 3 residues before it; the germline J gene fills it in. The chain couples TRBV2 to TRBJ2-7; 13 nucleotides align to TRBD2. Germline values: CDR1 SNHLY, CDR2 FYNNEI. The CDR3 loop spans 15 amino acids. V lost 6 bases and J lost 2; bases outside the gene matches: 4. This chain's CDR3 is CASRETSGGAYEQYF. Incomplete CDR3 DNA: TGTGCCAGCAGGGAAACTAGCGGGGGGGCCTACGAG.

Turning to this clone: With the read ending 3 residues before the CDR3 end, the germline J gene is used to fill in that end. This chain links TRBV19 with TRBJ2-1, with TRBD1 matching over 9 bases. Germline V gene lookup returns CDR1 LNHDA and CDR2 SQIVND (reference sequence). The V and J ends lost 7 bases and 7 bases, in that order; junction bases with no gene match: 5. The CDR3 covers 13 residues. CDR3 DNA, as far as it was read: TGTGCCAGTACCCGACAGGGGGAGAATGAG. This gives the protein CASTRQGENE. Given in full, the CDR3 is CASTRQGENEQFF.

Details on this clone: The read terminates 3 residues before the CDR3 end, so the remaining end is supplied by the germline J gene. The chain links TRBV6-2 or TRBV6-3 to TRBJ2-1, with 10 positions matching TRBD1. The CDR3 sequence is 14 residues long. The trim removed 6 bases at V and 7 bases at J, leaving 6 bases unmatched. Germline V CDR1 and CDR2: MNHEY, SVGEGT. The CDR3 is CASRQPGQGNEQFF. The covered CDR3 bases are TGTGCCAGCAGACAACCGGGACAGGGGAATGAG.

Points on this clone: The read finishes 3 residues shy of the CDR3 end, and the germline J gene is used to complete it. This chain uses TRBV30 with TRBJ2-1, with TRBD2 as a possible D gene (5 bases). Germline CDR1 GTSNPN, CDR2 SVGIG (reference sequence). This CDR3 has 13 amino acids. V lost 3 bases to trimming and J lost 3 bases, with 9 bases between them. The CDR3 spells CAWRDSNYNEQFF. The part of the CDR3 DNA that was read is TGTGCCTGGAGGGACTCCAACTACAATGAG.

Remarks on this clone: Read sequence stops 3 residues before the CDR3 end, and the germline J gene provides the missing end. The genes are TRBV4-1 and TRBJ2-5, with a possible D match to TRBD1 (6 bases). Trimming shortened V by 5 bases and J by 5 bases, and 18 bases separated the two germline ends. The CDR3 totals 15 residues. CDR1 and CDR2 (germline): MGHRA, YSYEKL. The covered CDR3 bases are TGCGCCAGCAGCGCTCCGGGACAAGAAAAGGAGACC. Encoded protein: CASSAPGQEKET. The entire CDR3 sequence reads CASSAPGQEKETQYF.

About this clone: The observed sequence ends 3 residues before the CDR3 terminus, with the missing tail filled in from the germline J gene. The chain joins TRBV20-1 to TRBJ1-6; the D gene is possibly TRBD1 (6 bases). From germline, CDR1 is DFQATT and CDR2 SNEGSKA (reference sequence). The CDR3 contains 13 residues. Trimming left V 8 bases short and J 6 bases short, with 14 bases between. The CDR3 bases that were read are TGCAGTACCGGACAGTCGATTAATTCACCC. This translates into CSTGQSINSP. The complete CDR3 reads CSTGQSINSPLHF.

About this clone itself: Sequencing ends 3 residues short of the CDR3 end; the germline J gene provides the rest. The V call is TRBV20-1, the J call TRBJ1-3; D is ambiguous. The germline gives CDR1 DFQATT, CDR2 SNEGSKA (reference sequence). V was shortened by 5 bases and J by 0 bases, with 8 bases between the two germline ends. The CDR3 has 13 residues. The sequenced CDR3 bases are TGCAGTGCTGAGGGCAACTCTGGAAACACC. Its protein product is CSAEGNSGNT. The full-length CDR3 reads as CSAEGNSGNTIYF.

Concerning this clone: From the germline J gene comes the end of the CDR3, since the read stops 3 residues before it. The V and J genes are TRBV29-1 and TRBJ2-3; 12 positions agree with TRBD2. Germline V gene lookup returns CDR1 SQVTM and CDR2 ANQGSEA. CDR3 length: 16 residues. V dropped 4 bases and J dropped 2; count of bases not matched to a gene: 7. The part of the CDR3 DNA that was read is TGCAGCGTTGGCCCGACTAGCGGGGGTGACACAGATACG. Amino acid sequence: CSVGPTSGGDTDT. The CDR3 reads in full as CSVGPTSGGDTDTQYF.

About this clone itself: The read terminates 3 residues before the CDR3 end, so the remaining end is supplied by the germline J gene. This chain joins TRBV19 and TRBJ1-1; D may be TRBD1 (6 bases). The V and J ends lost 5 bases and 6 bases respectively, with 16 bases between them. This CDR3 contains 14 residues. Germline V gene lookup returns CDR1 LNHDA and CDR2 SQIVND (reference sequence). Partial CDR3 DNA: TGTGCCAGTAGTCCCTTGGTGGGGGCCCCTGAA. Amino acids: CASSPLVGAPE. The entire CDR3 reads CASSPLVGAPEAFF. The full variable domain, in which reference TRBV19 and TRBJ1-1 provide the parts outside the CDR3, is DGGITQSPKYLFRKEGQNVTLSCEQNLNHDAMYWYRQDPGQGLRLIYYSQIVNDFQKGDIAEGYSVSREKKESFPLTVTSAQKNPTAFYLCASSPLVGAPEAFFGQGTRLTVV.

Turning to this clone: The CDR3 extends 3 residues past the end of the read, so its final part is completed from the germline J gene. This sample includes further DNA sequences coding for the same CDR3. This sequence joins TRBV18 and TRBJ2-5, with D tentatively TRBD2 (5 bases). Trimming removed 0 bases at V and 5 bases at J, with 10 bases between. Germline CDR1 KGHSH, CDR2 LQKENI. This CDR3 region has 14 residues. The CDR3 reads CASSPPGRGETQYF. The covered CDR3 bases are TGTGCCAGCTCACCACCAGGGCGAGGGGAGACC.

CDR3 in amino acids: CASSPGTGSPPLHF. The sequenced part of the CDR3 DNA is TGTGCCAGCAGCCCCGGGACAGGGTCCCCACCC. This chain links TRBV7-9 with TRBJ1-6; 9 bases are shared with TRBD1. The CDR3 end lies 3 residues beyond the end of the read and is filled in from the germline J gene. With 5 bases clipped from V and 11 bases from J, the junction kept 7 bases outside the gene matches. The CDR3 is 14 residues long. CDR1 is SEHNR, CDR2 FQNEAQ, per germline (reference sequence). The full variable domain, with the rest looked up from reference TRBV7-9 and TRBJ1-6, is DTGVSQNPRHKITKRGQNVTFRCDPISEHNRLYWYRQTLGQGPEFLTYFQNEAQLEKSRLLSDRFSAERPKGSFSTLEIQRTEQGDSAMYLCASSPGTGSPPLHFGNGTRLTVT.

Worth noting for this clone: Read data end 3 residues before the CDR3 end; the end is taken from the germline J gene. The chain is built from TRBV5-1 and TRBJ1-6, with 7 bases that match TRBD1. The V gene end was trimmed by 4 bases and the J gene end by 0 bases; junction bases not matched to a gene: 4. Per the germline V gene, CDR1 is SGHRS and CDR2 is YFSETQ. The CDR3 spans 16 residues. The CDR3 loop reads CASSLDRDSYNSPLHF. Incomplete CDR3 DNA: TGCGCCAGCAGCCTTGACAGGGACTCCTATAATTCACCC.

The chain's CDR3 is CATSERHQTNTQYF. The sequenced CDR3 bases are TGTGCCACCAGCGAAAGGCATCAGACAAATACG. The chain combines TRBV15 with TRBJ2-3; D is undetermined. The read falls 3 residues short of the CDR3 end, and the missing part is taken from the germline J gene. V shed 5 bases and J shed 7 bases, with 16 bases lying between them. CDR1 is LNHNV and CDR2 is YYDKDF in the germline V gene (reference sequence). CDR3 size: 14 residues.

This chain's CDR3 is CASSPPGLNNEQFF. CDR3 DNA, as far as it was read: TGTGCCAGCAGCCCACCGGGACTTAACAATGAG. This chain uses TRBV7-3 with TRBJ2-1; weak D call: TRBD2 (6 bases). The read terminates 3 residues before the CDR3 end, so the remaining end is supplied by the germline J gene. Germline V gives CDR1 SGHTA, CDR2 FQGTGA. V gave up 5 bases and J gave up 5 bases, with 13 bases separating them. The CDR3 has 14 amino acids.

On this clone itself: The read comes to an end 3 residues before the CDR3 does, leaving the germline J gene to fill in the end. The sample carries other DNA sequences with the same CDR3. The chain couples TRBV7-2 to TRBJ2-5, with TRBD1 matching over 10 bases. The CDR3 spans 15 residues. Germline CDR1 is SGHTA and CDR2 is FQGNSA. V was clipped by 5 bases and J by 5 bases; unmatched bases: 8. The sequenced CDR3 bases are TGTGCCAGCAGCCCGGACAGGGGGATGTGGGAGACC. Translating gives CASSPDRGMWET. The whole CDR3 sequence reads CASSPDRGMWETQYF.

Points on this clone: Read coverage stops 3 residues before the CDR3 terminus; the germline J gene supplies the remainder. J is TRBJ2-1 and V is TRBV5-4, with D perhaps matching TRBD1 (7 bases). V was shortened by 6 bases and J by 4 bases, with 14 bases between the two germline ends. This CDR3 region has 14 residues. Germline values: CDR1 SGHNT, CDR2 YYREEE (reference sequence). This CDR3 reads CASTPEGAYNEQFF. The sequenced CDR3 bases are TGTGCCAGCACCCCGGAGGGGGCATACAATGAG.

With respect to this clone: The sequence runs out 3 residues before the end of the CDR3; the remainder is reconstructed from the germline J gene. Other DNA variants within this sample encode the same CDR3. The chain combines TRBV10-3 with TRBJ2-5; D ambiguous. The germline gives CDR1 ENHRY, CDR2 SYGVKD. CDR3 length: 14 amino acids. V shed 3 bases and J shed 0 bases, with 8 bases lying between them. CDR3 protein: CAISDPGYQETQYF. CDR3 DNA, as far as it was read: TGTGCCATCAGTGACCCCGGGTACCAAGAGACC.

Notes on this clone: With the read ending 3 residues before the CDR3 end, the germline J gene is used to fill in that end. The chain employs TRBV12-3 or TRBV12-4 and TRBJ1-2, with 10 bases identical to TRBD1. The CDR3 spans 13 residues. V was clipped by 6 bases and J by 5 bases; unmatched bases: 3. The chain's CDR3 is CASSQGQGYGYTF. CDR3 DNA (partial): TGTGCCAGCAGCCAGGGACAGGGGTATGGC.

Regarding this clone: The observed sequence ends 3 residues before the CDR3 terminus, with the missing tail filled in from the germline J gene. The rearrangement uses TRBV28 and TRBJ2-7; TRBD1 matches 7 bases. CDR1 and CDR2 (germline): MDHEN, SYDVKM. V shed 5 bases and J 2 bases; nucleotides not matched to a gene: 6. This CDR3 spans 14 amino acids. CDR3 DNA, as far as it was read: TGTGCCAGCAGTCCACCGACAGGGACCTACGAG. The encoded protein is CASSPPTGTYE. The entire CDR3 is CASSPPTGTYEQYF.

Worth noting for this clone: The read ends 3 residues before the CDR3 terminus; that terminus is restored from the germline J gene. The chain combines TRBV5-4 with TRBJ2-1, with unresolved D. Germline V CDR1 and CDR2: SGHNT, YYREEE (reference sequence). The V gene lost 0 bases and the J gene lost 5 bases, with 9 bases spanning the gap. The CDR3 has 14 amino acids. CDR3 DNA, as far as it was read: TGTGCCAGCAGCTTGGAGCTCGTCAACAATGAG. It yields the protein CASSLELVNNE. The CDR3 reads in full as CASSLELVNNEQFF.

On this clone: The CDR3 end is not reached by the read, which stops 3 residues before it; the germline J gene fills it in. The genes are TRBV12-3 or TRBV12-4 and TRBJ1-2; 9 bases are shared with TRBD1. This CDR3 contains 14 residues. The CDR3 bases that were read are TGTGCCAGCAGTTTAACGGGACAGGGTTACGGC. It yields the protein CASSLTGQGYG. The whole CDR3 protein is CASSLTGQGYGYTF.

On this clone itself: The DNA ends 3 residues before the CDR3 does, and the rest of the CDR3 is filled in from the germline J gene. The rearrangement uses TRBV20-1 and TRBJ1-2, with a possible D match to TRBD1 (6 bases). V was shortened by 3 bases and J by 4 bases, with 21 bases between the two germline ends. In germline, CDR1 is DFQATT, CDR2 SNEGSKA (reference sequence). CDR3 length equals 16 residues. CDR3 bases read: TGCAGTGCTAGCGACGCCCTACAGGGAAACCGCTATGGC. It translates to CSASDALQGNRYG. The whole CDR3 protein is CSASDALQGNRYGYTF.

As to this clone: The CDR3 is cut off 3 residues early in the read; its end comes from the germline J gene. V gene TRBV7-9 combines with J gene TRBJ1-4; 7 bases are a match to TRBD1. Germline V gene lookup returns CDR1 SEHNR and CDR2 FQNEAQ (reference sequence). CDR3 length: 15 amino acids. Trimming removed 3 bases from V and 4 bases from J; junction bases left unmatched: 5. CDR3 residues: CASSFLTGLNEKLFF. The DNA read from the CDR3 is TGTGCCAGCAGCTTCTTGACAGGGCTTAATGAAAAA.

Note on this clone: Read coverage stops 3 residues before the CDR3 terminus; the germline J gene supplies the remainder. J is TRBJ2-3 and V is TRBV27, with 9 bases identical to TRBD1. The CDR3 length is 15 residues. V was pared by 10 bases and J by 1 base, with 9 bases of the junction left unmatched. Germline CDR1 reads MNHEY; CDR2 reads SMNVEV (reference sequence). CDR3: CATTQGAHGTDTQYF. Incomplete CDR3 DNA: TGTGCCACCACACAGGGGGCTCACGGCACAGATACG.

Comments on this clone: The DNA ends 3 residues before the CDR3 does, and the rest of the CDR3 is filled in from the germline J gene. This chain connects TRBV20-1 to TRBJ1-5; D not resolved. The CDR3 has 15 residues. The germline V gene has CDR1 DFQATT and CDR2 SNEGSKA (reference sequence). V shed 3 bases and J shed 4 bases, with 16 bases lying between them. Partial CDR3 DNA: TGCAGTGCTAGGTTGGTTATCCTCCTAAATCAGCCC. This translates into CSARLVILLNQP. The entire CDR3 is CSARLVILLNQPQHF.

On this clone itself: The observed sequence ends 3 residues before the CDR3 terminus, with the missing tail filled in from the germline J gene. The chain joins TRBV19 to TRBJ2-1, with TRBD2 matching over 8 bases. The ends lost 8 bases at V and 5 bases at J; junction bases unmatched: 11. The length of the CDR3 is 15 residues. CDR1 is LNHDA, CDR2 SQIVND, per germline (reference sequence). The sequenced part of the CDR3 DNA is TGTGCCAGTTCCGCCGTGGCGGGGGGAAACAATGAG. It specifies CASSAVAGGNNE. The CDR3 in full is CASSAVAGGNNEQFF.